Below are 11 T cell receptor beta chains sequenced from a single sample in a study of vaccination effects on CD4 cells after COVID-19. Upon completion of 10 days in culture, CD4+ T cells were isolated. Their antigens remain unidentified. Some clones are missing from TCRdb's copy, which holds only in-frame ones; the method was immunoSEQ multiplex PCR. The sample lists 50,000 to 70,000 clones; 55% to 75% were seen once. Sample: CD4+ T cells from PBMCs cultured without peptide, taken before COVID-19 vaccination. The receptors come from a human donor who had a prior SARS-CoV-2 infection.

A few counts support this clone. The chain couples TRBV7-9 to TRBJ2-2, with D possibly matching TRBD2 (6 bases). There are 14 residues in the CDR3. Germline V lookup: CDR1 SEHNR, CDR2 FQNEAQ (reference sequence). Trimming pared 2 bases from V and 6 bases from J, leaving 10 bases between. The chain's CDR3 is CASSLLSGAGELFF. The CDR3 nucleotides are TGTGCCAGCAGCTTACTTTCGGGGGCCGGGGAGCTGTTTTTT.

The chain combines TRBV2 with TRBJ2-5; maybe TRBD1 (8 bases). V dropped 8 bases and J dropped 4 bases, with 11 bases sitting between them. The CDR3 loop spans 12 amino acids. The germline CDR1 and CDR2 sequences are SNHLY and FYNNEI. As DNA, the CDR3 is TGTGCCAGCTACAGGGGGGGAGAGACCCAGTACTTC. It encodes CASYRGGETQYF. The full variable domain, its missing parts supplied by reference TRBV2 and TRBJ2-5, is EPEVTQTPSHQVTQMGQEVILRCVPISNHLYFYWYRQILGQKVEFLVSFYNNEISEKSEIFDDQFSVERPDGSNFTLKIRSTKLEDSAMYFCASYRGGETQYFGPGTRLLVL.

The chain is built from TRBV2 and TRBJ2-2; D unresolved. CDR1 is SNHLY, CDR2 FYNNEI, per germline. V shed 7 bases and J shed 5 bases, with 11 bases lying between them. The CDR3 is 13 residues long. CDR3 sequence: CASTQVRTGELFF. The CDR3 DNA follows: TGTGCCAGCACACAAGTTCGGACCGGGGAGCTGTTTTTT. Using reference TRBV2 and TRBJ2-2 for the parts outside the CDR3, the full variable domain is EPEVTQTPSHQVTQMGQEVILRCVPISNHLYFYWYRQILGQKVEFLVSFYNNEISEKSEIFDDQFSVERPDGSNFTLKIRSTKLEDSAMYFCASTQVRTGELFFGEGSRLTVL.

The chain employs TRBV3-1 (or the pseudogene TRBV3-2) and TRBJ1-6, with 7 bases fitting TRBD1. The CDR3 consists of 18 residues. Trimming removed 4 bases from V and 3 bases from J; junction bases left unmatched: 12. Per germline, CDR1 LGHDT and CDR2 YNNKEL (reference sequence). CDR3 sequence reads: CASSPVFQGDSYNSPLHF. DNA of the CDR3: TGTGCCAGCAGCCCGGTCTTTCAGGGGGATAGCTATAATTCACCCCTCCACTTT.

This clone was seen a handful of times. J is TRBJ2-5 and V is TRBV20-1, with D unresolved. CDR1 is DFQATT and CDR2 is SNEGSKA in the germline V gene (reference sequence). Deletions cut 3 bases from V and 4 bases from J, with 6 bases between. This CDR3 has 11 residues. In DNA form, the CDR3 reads TGCAGTGCTAGGTACTTAGAGACCCAGTACTTC. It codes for CSARYLETQYF.

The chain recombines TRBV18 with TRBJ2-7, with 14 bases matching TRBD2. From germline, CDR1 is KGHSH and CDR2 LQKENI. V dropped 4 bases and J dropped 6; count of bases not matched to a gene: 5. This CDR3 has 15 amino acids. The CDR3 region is CASSRLAGGLFEQYF. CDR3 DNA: TGTGCCAGCTCACGACTAGCGGGGGGGCTTTTCGAGCAGTACTTC.

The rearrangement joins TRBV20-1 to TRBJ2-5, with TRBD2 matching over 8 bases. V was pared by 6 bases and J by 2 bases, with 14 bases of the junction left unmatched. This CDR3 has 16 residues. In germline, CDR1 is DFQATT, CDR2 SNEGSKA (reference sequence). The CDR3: CSASGGLGGRQETQYF. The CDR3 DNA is TGCAGTGCAAGTGGGGGACTAGGGGGTCGGCAAGAGACCCAGTACTTC.

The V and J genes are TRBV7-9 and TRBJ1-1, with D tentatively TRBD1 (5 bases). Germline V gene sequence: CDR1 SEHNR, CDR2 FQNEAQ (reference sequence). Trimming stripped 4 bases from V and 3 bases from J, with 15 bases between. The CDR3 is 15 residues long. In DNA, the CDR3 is TGTGCCAGCAGCTCGATTGTAGGGGCGGACACTGAAGCTTTCTTT. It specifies CASSSIVGADTEAFF. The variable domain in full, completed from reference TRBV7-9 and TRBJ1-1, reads DTGVSQNPRHKITKRGQNVTFRCDPISEHNRLYWYRQTLGQGPEFLTYFQNEAQLEKSRLLSDRFSAERPKGSFSTLEIQRTEQGDSAMYLCASSSIVGADTEAFFGQGTRLTVV.

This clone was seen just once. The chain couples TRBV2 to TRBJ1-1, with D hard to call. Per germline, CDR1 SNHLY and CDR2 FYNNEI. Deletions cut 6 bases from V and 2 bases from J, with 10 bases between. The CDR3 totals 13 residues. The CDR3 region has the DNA TGTGCCAGCAGGGCTCAGAGCAACACTGAAGCTTTCTTT. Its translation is CASRAQSNTEAFF.

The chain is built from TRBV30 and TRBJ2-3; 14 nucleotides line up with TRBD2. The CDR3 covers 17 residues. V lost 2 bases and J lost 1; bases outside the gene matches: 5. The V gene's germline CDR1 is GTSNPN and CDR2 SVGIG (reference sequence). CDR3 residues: CAWSPGTSGGGTDTQYF. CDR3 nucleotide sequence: TGTGCCTGGAGTCCCGGGACTAGCGGGGGTGGCACAGATACGCAGTATTTT.

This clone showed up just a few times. As DNA, the CDR3 is TGTGCCAGCTCACCATCCGGGGGCTCCTACAATGAGCAGTTCTTC. This codes for CASSPSGGSYNEQFF. The V and J genes are TRBV18 and TRBJ2-1; TRBD2 is a possible D gene (6 bases). Germline loops: CDR1 KGHSH, CDR2 LQKENI. V was cut by 2 bases and J by 0 bases, with 8 bases left in between. There are 15 residues in the CDR3.